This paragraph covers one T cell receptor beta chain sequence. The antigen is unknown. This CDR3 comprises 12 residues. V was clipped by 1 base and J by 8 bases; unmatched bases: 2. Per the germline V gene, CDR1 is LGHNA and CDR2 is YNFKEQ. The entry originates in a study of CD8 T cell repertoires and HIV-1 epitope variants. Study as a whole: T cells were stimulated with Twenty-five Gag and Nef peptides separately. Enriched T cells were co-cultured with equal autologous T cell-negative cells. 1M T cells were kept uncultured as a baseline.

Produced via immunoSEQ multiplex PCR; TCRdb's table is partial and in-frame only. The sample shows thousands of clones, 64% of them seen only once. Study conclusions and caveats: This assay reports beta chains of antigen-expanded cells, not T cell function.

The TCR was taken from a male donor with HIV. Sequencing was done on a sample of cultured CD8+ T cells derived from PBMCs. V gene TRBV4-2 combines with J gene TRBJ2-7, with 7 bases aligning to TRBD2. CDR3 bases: TGTGCCAGCAGCCAAGCGGGGGGACAGCAGTACTTC. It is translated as CASSQAGGQQYF.